The 20 T cell receptor beta chains listed next were all sequenced from one sample in a study of cytomegalovirus exposure and HLA in healthy donors. Primers included in the PCR were 60 Vbeta and 13 Jbeta primers. Produced via immunoSEQ multiplex PCR; TCRdb's table is partial and in-frame only. The sample consists of over 130,000 clones, 66% of them appearing once. The source material was PBMCs. These TCRs come from a woman aged 60-75 years in good health and CMV-seronegative.

The chain carries TRBV19 and TRBJ2-2, with 11 bases fitting TRBD2. Trimming took 7 bases from V and 2 from J; bases not matched to a gene: 3. The V gene's germline CDR1 is LNHDA and CDR2 SQIVND (reference sequence). The CDR3 is made up of 15 amino acids. The chain's CDR3 is CASMGLAVNTGELFF. The DNA of the CDR3 is TGTGCCAGTATGGGACTAGCGGTTAACACCGGGGAGCTGTTTTTT.

This clone appeared a single time. In the same sample, other DNA sequences code for this CDR3. The gene calls are TRBV6-6 and TRBJ2-7, with D perhaps TRBD2 (5 bases). The CDR3 is 14 residues long. Trimming shortened V by 2 bases and J by 0 bases, and 8 bases separated the two germline ends. Per germline, CDR1 MNHNY and CDR2 SVGAGI (reference sequence). Here the CDR3 reads CASSYSGSSYEQYF. CDR3 DNA: TGTGCCAGCAGTTACAGCGGTAGCTCCTACGAGCAGTACTTC.

This clone was picked up a small number of times. The V gene is TRBV7-6, the J gene TRBJ2-7; the D is unclear. This CDR3 is 13 amino acids long. V was cut by 5 bases and J by 6 bases, with 14 bases left in between. Germline CDR1 and CDR2: SGHVS and FNYEAQ. CDR3 region: CASSPQPPGEQYF. Written as DNA, the CDR3 is TGTGCCAGCAGCCCACAGCCCCCTGGCGAGCAGTACTTC. The entire variable domain, with the rest obtained from reference TRBV7-6 and TRBJ2-7, is as follows: GAGVSQSPRYKVTKRGQDVALRCDPISGHVSLYWYRQALGQGPEFLTYFNYEAQQDKSGLPNDRFSAERPEGSISTLTIQRTEQRDSAMYRCASSPQPPGEQYFGPGTRLTVT.

This chain joins TRBV5-6 and TRBJ2-7; D is unclear. The V end was cut by 2 bases, the J end by 1 base, with 10 bases between. CDR3 length equals 14 residues. CDR1 is SGHDT, CDR2 YYEEEE, per germline. The CDR3 DNA sequence: TGTGCCAGCAGCTTTCAGCGCTCATCCTACGAGCAGTACTTC. It specifies CASSFQRSSYEQYF.

This chain uses TRBV11-3 with TRBJ2-7, with 11 bases fitting TRBD2. The CDR3 sequence is 16 residues long. V gave up 5 bases and J gave up 3 bases; unmatched junction bases: 9. Germline V gives CDR1 SGHNT, CDR2 YENEEA. The CDR3 DNA follows: TGTGCCAGCAGCCCCAACCTACTAGCGGGAGTCTACGAGCAGTACTTC. As protein: CASSPNLLAGVYEQYF.

V gene TRBV27 combines with J gene TRBJ2-5, with a weak D call TRBD1 (5 bases). The V and J ends lost 1 base and 3 bases respectively, with 12 bases between them. The CDR3 is made up of 15 amino acids. CDR1 and CDR2 from the germline V gene are MNHEY and SMNVEV (reference sequence). The CDR3 coding sequence is TGTGCCAGCAGTTTATTGGGCAGGGTTGAAGAGACCCAGTACTTC. Translating gives CASSLLGRVEETQYF.

This clone was counted a few times. This chain uses TRBV5-5 with TRBJ1-1; possibly TRBD1 for D (6 bases). Trimming stripped 0 bases from V and 1 base from J, with 10 bases between. Germline CDR1 SGHKS, CDR2 YYEKEE (reference sequence). This CDR3 region has 15 residues. CDR3 region: CASSLVAGANTEAFF. The CDR3 DNA reads as TGTGCCAGCAGCTTGGTGGCAGGGGCGAACACTGAAGCTTTCTTT.

The chain couples TRBV2 to TRBJ1-1; the match to TRBD1 covers 7 bases. V was pared by 1 base and J by 1 base, with 3 bases of the junction left unmatched. Germline CDR1 SNHLY, CDR2 FYNNEI. The length of the CDR3 is 15 residues. The CDR3: CASSEGGQPNTEAFF. As DNA, the CDR3 is TGTGCCAGCAGTGAAGGGGGACAGCCGAACACTGAAGCTTTCTTT.

This clone occurred a few times. The chain uses TRBV7-2 and TRBJ2-1; the D gene is possibly TRBD2 (6 bases). The CDR3 length is 13 residues. Trimming cost V 4 bases and J 7 bases, with 11 bases left between them. Germline V gene data show CDR1 as SGHTA and CDR2 as FQGNSA. In DNA form, the CDR3 reads TGTGCCAGCAGCTCCCGGACTAAAAATGAGCAGTTCTTC. Translated, it gives CASSSRTKNEQFF.

This chain links TRBV5-4 with TRBJ2-1, with D perhaps TRBD2 (5 bases). CDR3 length: 13 residues. The germline V gene has CDR1 SGHNT and CDR2 YYREEE (reference sequence). Trimming took 1 base from V and 6 from J, leaving 8 bases between them. As DNA, the CDR3 is TGTGCCAGCAGCTTGACTAGTCGCAATGAGCAGTTCTTC. Translation: CASSLTSRNEQFF.

The chain recombines TRBV5-1 with TRBJ1-2; D might be TRBD1 (5 bases). The CDR3 consists of 15 residues. The germline V gene has CDR1 SGHRS and CDR2 YFSETQ. Trimming shortened V by 4 bases and J by 4 bases, and 17 bases separated the two germline ends. The CDR3 DNA sequence: TGCGCCAGCAGCCGGGGGGGTCAGGGAGGCTATGGCTACACCTTC. Protein: CASSRGGQGGYGYTF.

This clone was observed a few times. The chain joins TRBV28 to TRBJ1-1, with no clear D. The V end was cut by 10 bases, the J end by 4 bases, with 13 bases between. Germline assignment: CDR1 MDHEN and CDR2 SYDVKM. The CDR3 sequence is 12 residues long. In DNA, the CDR3 is TGTGCCACAAGAGGAGCGGGCACTGAAGCTTTCTTT. Protein: CATRGAGTEAFF.

CDR3 loop: CASGRRTGVYEQYF. The CDR3 DNA reads as TGTGCCAGCGGGCGTCGGACAGGTGTTTACGAGCAGTACTTC. The chain joins TRBV28 to TRBJ2-7, with TRBD1 matching over 7 bases. Germline V gene data show CDR1 as MDHEN and CDR2 as SYDVKM. Trimming took 8 bases from V and 4 from J; bases not matched to a gene: 11. CDR3 length: 14 residues.

The chain joins TRBV10-3 to TRBJ2-5; D possibly corresponds to TRBD1 (5 bases). The J call is in doubt because the DNA end fits TRBJ2-7 better. The CDR3 totals 14 residues. Germline V gene sequence: CDR1 ENHRY, CDR2 SYGVKD. The CDR3 spells CAISGAGPTYEQYF. CDR3 in DNA: TGTGCCATCAGTGGGGCAGGGCCCACCTACGAGCAGTACTTC.

The rearrangement uses TRBV27 and TRBJ2-5; weak D call: TRBD2 (6 bases). Germline CDR1 is MNHEY and CDR2 is SMNVEV (reference sequence). The V gene lost 0 bases and the J gene lost 1 base, with 9 bases spanning the gap. There are 15 residues in the CDR3. CDR3 loop: CASSLSGRSQETQYF. For the CDR3, the DNA is TGTGCCAGCAGTTTATCGGGGAGGTCCCAAGAGACCCAGTACTTC.

This chain connects TRBV9 to TRBJ2-7; 11 positions agree with TRBD1. V shed 5 bases, J shed 6 bases, and the junction held 16 bases outside the gene matches. The CDR3 totals 17 residues. Germline CDR1 is SGDLS and CDR2 is YYNGEE. For the CDR3, the DNA is TGTGCCAGCAGTCGAGGGACAGGGGGTGGCACTGAAAGCGAGCAGTACTTC. Translation gives CASSRGTGGGTESEQYF.

This rearrangement joins TRBV6-5 to TRBJ2-1, with 7 positions matching TRBD2. Unmatched junction bases numbered 6, after V lost 0 bases and J lost 4 bases. The germline V gene has CDR1 MNHEY and CDR2 SVGAGI. The CDR3 spans 16 residues. CDR3 loop: CASSYSGASGYNEQFF. In DNA, the CDR3 is TGTGCCAGCAGTTACTCTGGGGCTAGCGGATACAATGAGCAGTTCTTC.

The chain carries TRBV7-2 and TRBJ2-1; 8 nucleotides match TRBD2. This CDR3 has 15 residues. With V trimmed by 3 bases and J by 6 bases, 7 bases remained unmatched. Germline-derived CDR1 and CDR2 are SGHTA and FQGNSA. In DNA form, the CDR3 reads TGTGCCAGCAGCTTCAGCGGGGGCAGGTTCAATGAGCAGTTCTTC. It codes for CASSFSGGRFNEQFF. The full variable domain, in which reference TRBV7-2 and TRBJ2-1 provide the parts outside the CDR3, is GAGVSQSPSNKVTEKGKDVELRCDPISGHTALYWYRQSLGQGLEFLIYFQGNSAPDKSGLPSDRFSAERTGGSVSTLTIQRTQQEDSAVYLCASSFSGGRFNEQFFGPGTRLTVL.

This clone was observed a handful of times. The V and J genes are TRBV29-1 and TRBJ1-5; no clear D. V was trimmed by 4 bases and J by 1 base, leaving 8 bases between them. The CDR3 has 13 residues. Germline V lookup: CDR1 SQVTM, CDR2 ANQGSEA. This CDR3 reads CSVGGGSNQPQHF. The CDR3 DNA reads as TGCAGCGTTGGAGGCGGAAGCAATCAGCCCCAGCATTTT.

The gene calls are TRBV27 and TRBJ2-4; 10 bases match TRBD1. V lost 4 bases and J lost 7; bases outside the gene matches: 4. Germline CDR1 is MNHEY and CDR2 is SMNVEV (reference sequence). This CDR3 spans 14 amino acids. CDR3: CASSSPDRGNIQYF. CDR3 sequence (DNA): TGTGCCAGCAGTTCTCCGGACAGGGGGAACATTCAGTACTTC.